The T cell receptor (beta chain) under discussion was sequenced for a study of CD8+CD57+ T cells in acquired aplastic anemia. Turning to the study itself: Mean DNA quantity obtained from sorted CD4+ and CD8+ cells was about 3.5 ug. Whole-study results and caveats: Comparison of patients with controls identified nearly 30 shared CD8+ CDR3 sequences.

Those patients picked for sequencing had displayed CD8+CD57+ cell expansion on flow cytometry. Trimming removed 8 bases at V and 9 bases at J, with 14 bases between. The length of the CDR3 is 11 residues. On this clonotype: Its antigen remains unknown.

TCR beta VDJ and CDR3 profiling used genomic DNA as template. Each CDR3 protein gets one entry after TCRdb re-called the reads with MiXCR. The sample has some 120,000 distinct CDR3 sequences, 45% to 60% seen once. The sequence was collected from a human donor with aplastic anemia. The chain links TRBV12-3 or TRBV12-4 to TRBJ2-7, with D perhaps TRBD2 (6 bases). The sample consisted of sorted CD4+, CD8+, or CD8+CD57+ T cells (not recorded which) from PBMCs. CDR3 loop: CASGEVEGQYF. CDR3 nucleotide sequence: TGTGCCAGCGGTGAAGTGGAGGGGCAGTACTTC.